Below are 29 T cell receptor beta chains sequenced from a single sample in a study of T cell responses to AZD1222 COVID-19 vaccine. The table came from immunoSEQ multiplex PCR; TCRdb's copy has only in-frame clones and leaves some out. The sample has about 130,000 clones; about 85% are singletons. Source: peripheral blood, taken on day 0 of AZD1222 vaccination. The receptors originated from an adult in good health.

The V gene is TRBV6-5, the J gene TRBJ1-2; D possibly corresponds to TRBD1 (5 bases). CDR3 length equals 14 residues. Trimming stripped 3 bases from V and 5 bases from J, with 13 bases between. Germline V CDR1 and CDR2: MNHEY, SVGAGI. CDR3 sequence: CASSYSRVGYGYTF. The DNA for the CDR3 is TGTGCCAGCAGTTATTCCAGGGTGGGATATGGCTACACCTTC.

This chain connects TRBV6-5 to TRBJ2-1; D is possibly TRBD2 (6 bases). The V gene lost 0 bases and the J gene lost 0 bases, with 9 bases spanning the gap. The CDR3 loop spans 16 amino acids. Germline CDR1 reads MNHEY; CDR2 reads SVGAGI. The CDR3 loop is CASSYSAGSSYNEQFF. In nucleotides, the CDR3 is TGTGCCAGCAGTTACTCGGCGGGGAGCTCCTACAATGAGCAGTTCTTC.

The chain is built from TRBV28 and TRBJ1-1; D remains ambiguous. Germline CDR1 reads MDHEN; CDR2 reads SYDVKM. The CDR3 spans 17 residues. V lost 1 base and J 4 bases, leaving 19 bases between the germline ends. The CDR3 sequence is CASSLSGRYVWGTEAFF. The CDR3 nucleotides read TGTGCCAGCAGTTTATCTGGACGCTACGTTTGGGGCACTGAAGCTTTCTTT.

The V gene is TRBV6-2 or TRBV6-3, the J gene TRBJ1-2, with TRBD1 matching over 7 bases. Germline trimming cut 6 bases from V and 8 bases from J; bases unmatched to any gene: 9. CDR1 is MNHEY, CDR2 SVGEGT, per germline. CDR3 length equals 13 residues. The CDR3 coding sequence is TGTGCCAGCAGCGGGGACAGCCGACTCGGCTACACCTTC. Its protein is CASSGDSRLGYTF.

V gene TRBV27 combines with J gene TRBJ2-5; 8 bases agree with TRBD1. J was trimmed by 9 bases and V by 2 bases; bases with no gene match: 11. The CDR3 sequence is 15 residues long. Germline CDR1 is MNHEY and CDR2 is SMNVEV (reference sequence). The CDR3 region is CASSLGQGDLLAQYF. CDR3 DNA: TGTGCCAGCAGTTTAGGACAGGGTGACCTTTTGGCCCAGTACTTC.

The chain is built from TRBV5-4 and TRBJ1-1; D possibly corresponds to TRBD1 (5 bases). The germline CDR1 and CDR2 sequences are SGHNT and YYREEE (reference sequence). The CDR3 is 13 residues long. V shed 4 bases and J shed 8 bases, with 15 bases lying between them. CDR3 DNA: TGTGCCAGCAGCCCAGCAGGGCCCCCCGAAGCTTTCTTT. It translates to CASSPAGPPEAFF.

This clone was seen a handful of times. The chain has TRBV24-1 and TRBJ1-3; D is undetermined. The CDR3 sequence is 13 residues long. CDR1 and CDR2 (germline): KGHDR, SFDVKD. V lost 4 bases and J lost 1, with 4 bases in between. This CDR3 is CATSDISGNTIYF. CDR3 nucleotides: TGTGCCACCAGTGACATATCTGGAAACACCATATATTTT.

The chain recombines TRBV30 with TRBJ1-6; D is undetermined. With 2 bases removed from V and 0 bases from J, the gap between germline ends came to 8 bases. CDR3 size: 15 residues. Germline V gene sequence: CDR1 GTSNPN, CDR2 SVGIG (reference sequence). In DNA form, the CDR3 reads TGTGCCTGGAGTAGGGAGAGCTCCTATAATTCACCCCTCCACTTT. Its translation: CAWSRESSYNSPLHF.

V is TRBV19 and J is TRBJ2-1, with a weak D call TRBD2 (5 bases). The V end lost 7 bases, the J end lost 2 bases, and 21 bases lay between the germline ends. Germline CDR1 reads LNHDA; CDR2 reads SQIVND (reference sequence). The CDR3 has 17 residues. The CDR3 here is CASTLRGLADTYNEQFF. CDR3 DNA: TGTGCCAGTACTCTCAGAGGTCTAGCTGATACCTACAATGAGCAGTTCTTC.

V is TRBV18 and J is TRBJ2-7; D is unclear. The ends were cut back, 2 bases at V and 2 bases at J, with 7 bases in the middle. Germline values: CDR1 KGHSH, CDR2 LQKENI. The CDR3 is made up of 13 amino acids. CDR3 coding DNA: TGTGCCAGCTCACCAAGTGGAGCCTACGAGCAGTACTTC. It translates to CASSPSGAYEQYF.

The chain joins TRBV5-1 to TRBJ1-2, with 12 bases matching TRBD1. After removal of 0 bases from V and 0 bases from J, the junction contained 6 bases not matched to a gene. This CDR3 region has 18 residues. The germline V gene has CDR1 SGHRS and CDR2 YFSETQ. Written as DNA, the CDR3 is TGCGCCAGCAGCTTGGCCTTGGGACAGGGGGCTTCTAACTATGGCTACACCTTC. Translation: CASSLALGQGASNYGYTF.

The chain carries TRBV3-1 (or the pseudogene TRBV3-2) and TRBJ1-4, with D unclear. CDR1 LGHDT and CDR2 YNNKEL come from the germline V gene (reference sequence). With 0 bases removed from V and 4 bases from J, the gap between germline ends came to 6 bases. CDR3 size: 14 residues. The CDR3 DNA sequence: TGTGCCAGCAGCCAAGATCAGGTTAATGAAAAACTGTTTTTT. It yields the protein CASSQDQVNEKLFF.

The J gene is TRBJ2-3, the V gene TRBV5-4, with D uncertain. Trimming removed 0 bases from V and 4 bases from J, with 6 bases in between. Germline V gives CDR1 SGHNT, CDR2 YYREEE (reference sequence). This CDR3 contains 13 residues. The CDR3: CASSLGGPDTQYF. The CDR3 DNA reads as TGTGCCAGCAGCTTGGGTGGGCCAGATACGCAGTATTTT.

The chain uses TRBV6-5 and TRBJ1-3; TRBD1 might be the D (6 bases). The CDR3 sequence is 15 residues long. CDR1 and CDR2 (germline): MNHEY, SVGAGI. Trimming left V 5 bases short and J 0 bases short, with 11 bases between. CDR3: CASSQTGNSGNTIYF. CDR3 coding DNA: TGTGCCAGCAGTCAAACAGGGAACTCTGGAAACACCATATATTTT.

This clone is a singleton in its sample. This chain uses TRBV10-3 with TRBJ1-1; 7 bases map to TRBD1. Germline V gene data show CDR1 as ENHRY and CDR2 as SYGVKD. V was pared by 0 bases and J by 6 bases, with 7 bases of the junction left unmatched. The CDR3 is made up of 15 amino acids. CDR3 nucleotide sequence: TGTGCCATCAGTGAGTCTTCAGGGGGGGTATCTGAAGCTTTCTTT. Translated, it gives CAISESSGGVSEAFF.

The J gene is TRBJ2-7, the V gene TRBV7-3, with no clear D. Germline V gives CDR1 SGHTA, CDR2 FQGTGA. The V end lost 5 bases, the J end lost 0 bases, and 11 bases lay between the germline ends. This CDR3 is built from 14 residues. The CDR3 nucleotides are TGTGCCAGCAGCCCTGGGATTAGCTCCTACGAGCAGTACTTC. Encoded protein: CASSPGISSYEQYF. Supplemented by reference TRBV7-3 and TRBJ2-7, the full variable domain reads GAGVSQTPSNKVTEKGKYVELRCDPISGHTALYWYRQSLGQGPEFLIYFQGTGAADDSGLPNDRFFAVRPEGSVSTLKIQRTERGDSAVYLCASSPGISSYEQYFGPGTRLTVT.

V is TRBV29-1 and J is TRBJ1-2; D gene unclear. The CDR3 runs 13 residues. CDR1 and CDR2 from the germline V gene are SQVTM and ANQGSEA. The ends were cut back, 4 bases at V and 0 bases at J, with 9 bases in the middle. CDR3 sequence (DNA): TGCAGCGTTGCGTCGGACTCTAACTATGGCTACACCTTC. Translated: CSVASDSNYGYTF.

V is TRBV24-1 and J is TRBJ1-2; 8 bases match TRBD1. V was pared by 3 bases and J by 6 bases, with 8 bases of the junction left unmatched. Germline V gene lookup returns CDR1 KGHDR and CDR2 SFDVKD. The CDR3 totals 15 residues. For the CDR3, the DNA is TGTGCCACCAGTGATGACTCGGACAGGGTGAATGGCTACACCTTC. Protein: CATSDDSDRVNGYTF.

The chain employs TRBV5-6 and TRBJ1-3, with 7 bases matching TRBD1. V lost 4 bases and J lost 2; bases outside the gene matches: 9. This CDR3 spans 16 amino acids. The germline gives CDR1 SGHDT, CDR2 YYEEEE. The CDR3 DNA reads as TGTGCCAGCAGCAAAGTACTAAGGGGGCCTGGAAACACCATATATTTT. Residues: CASSKVLRGPGNTIYF.

The rearrangement joins TRBV18 to TRBJ1-2, with a weak D call TRBD1 (5 bases). The CDR3 consists of 13 residues. V lost 8 bases and J 4 bases, leaving 14 bases between the germline ends. CDR1 and CDR2 (germline): KGHSH, LQKENI. The chain's CDR3 is CASTKEGTYGYTF. The CDR3 bases are TGTGCCAGCACAAAGGAGGGGACCTATGGCTACACCTTC.

V usage is TRBV4-2 and J usage is TRBJ1-2, with TRBD1 matching 9 bases. Unmatched junction bases numbered 7, after V lost 4 bases and J lost 4 bases. This CDR3 has 15 residues. Looked up from germline, CDR1 is LGHNA and CDR2 is YNFKEQ. The CDR3 DNA follows: TGTGCCAGCAGCCCCGGACAGGGGAGGACCTATGGCTACACCTTC. Translated: CASSPGQGRTYGYTF.

V and J are TRBV6-5 and TRBJ1-1; D is ambiguous. The CDR3 spans 15 residues. Germline V gene sequence: CDR1 MNHEY, CDR2 SVGAGI. The V and J ends lost 6 bases and 2 bases respectively, with 16 bases between them. CDR3 residues: CASRSLDGLNTEAFF. The DNA of the CDR3 is TGTGCCAGCAGATCCCTCGACGGGCTAAACACTGAAGCTTTCTTT.

The chain couples TRBV18 to TRBJ2-1; 10 nucleotides line up with TRBD2. The V and J ends lost 10 bases and 8 bases, in that order; junction bases with no gene match: 11. Looked up from germline, CDR1 is KGHSH and CDR2 is LQKENI. This CDR3 contains 14 residues. CDR3 in amino acids: CATYGLAGADEQFF. DNA for the CDR3: TGTGCCACCTACGGGCTAGCGGGGGCGGATGAGCAGTTCTTC.

The chain recombines TRBV7-9 with TRBJ1-1; D unclear. Between the trimmed V and J ends, which lost 5 bases and 5 bases, there was a span of 9 bases. Germline CDR1 SEHNR, CDR2 FQNEAQ (reference sequence). This CDR3 contains 12 residues. CDR3 protein: CASSPDWTEAFF. For the CDR3, the DNA is TGTGCCAGCAGCCCCGACTGGACTGAAGCTTTCTTT.

The chain combines TRBV28 with TRBJ2-1; tentative D call: TRBD1 (6 bases). The germline V and J ends were trimmed by 7 bases and 3 bases, with 16 bases remaining between them. This CDR3 is built from 15 residues. Germline V gene sequence: CDR1 MDHEN, CDR2 SYDVKM. The DNA for the CDR3 is TGTGCCAGCACCCCACTAGGGGGTCGCTACAATGAGCAGTTCTTC. Residues: CASTPLGGRYNEQFF.

The chain combines TRBV2 with TRBJ1-2; 11 bases match TRBD1. Germline CDR1 SNHLY, CDR2 FYNNEI. This CDR3 comprises 16 residues. V trimming: 5 bases; J trimming: 2 bases; junction bases outside the gene matches: 7. The DNA of the CDR3 is TGTGCCAGCAGTCCGGACAGGGGGCGGCAGAACTATGGCTACACCTTC. Its protein product is CASSPDRGRQNYGYTF.

The V gene is TRBV3-1 (or the pseudogene TRBV3-2), the J gene TRBJ1-6; 7 bases match TRBD1. CDR3 length: 15 residues. Germline V gene data show CDR1 as LGHDT and CDR2 as YNNKEL (reference sequence). Trimming at V came to 4 bases and at J to 1 base, leaving 1 base not matched to a gene. The CDR3 DNA reads as TGTGCCAGCAGCCCCAGGGGGTCCTATAATTCACCCCTCCACTTT. Encoded protein: CASSPRGSYNSPLHF.

The CDR3 DNA is TGTGCCACCAGCAGAGAACGACGGACCTCTGGAAACACCATATATTTT. Amino acid sequence: CATSRERRTSGNTIYF. The genes are TRBV15 and TRBJ1-3; D is unclear. The ends were cut back, 0 bases at V and 0 bases at J, with 9 bases in the middle. Germline values: CDR1 LNHNV, CDR2 YYDKDF (reference sequence). This CDR3 is 16 amino acids long.

The count of this clone is one. The V and J genes are TRBV5-1 and TRBJ1-1; D is undetermined. Trimming cost V 1 base and J 2 bases, with 12 bases left between them. The CDR3 contains 15 residues. Looked up from germline, CDR1 is SGHRS and CDR2 is YFSETQ. CDR3 sequence reads: CASSLSGGDNTEAFF. For the CDR3, the DNA is TGCGCCAGCAGCTTGTCGGGTGGGGATAACACTGAAGCTTTCTTT.